The T cell receptor beta chain under discussion was sequenced for a study of shared clonotypes between healthy human individuals. This clone has a handful of counts. Clones were sequenced by immunoSEQ multiplex PCR, and TCRdb holds only the in-frame ones, with some missing. The sample holds 950,000 to 1,100,000 clones, about 75% seen once. The TCR comes from a man aged 18 to 29 in good health. Sequencing used memory CD4+ T cells sorted from blood. Indicated subset: CD45RA-negative fraction.

CDR3 in DNA: TGTGCCAGCAGTCTTGGGACAGGGGCCTATAATTCACCCCTCCACTTT. Protein: CASSLGTGAYNSPLHF. The rearrangement joins TRBV25-1 to TRBJ1-6, with 10 bases that match TRBD1. J was trimmed by 2 bases and V by 5 bases; bases with no gene match: 3. Germline V gives CDR1 MGHDK, CDR2 SYGVNS. This CDR3 has 16 amino acids. The full variable domain, rest sourced from reference TRBV25-1 and TRBJ1-6, is EADIYQTPRYLVIGTGKKITLECSQTMGHDKMYWYQQDPGMELHLIHYSYGVNSTEKGDLSSESTVSRIRTEHFPLTLESARPSHTSQYLCASSLGTGAYNSPLHFGNGTRLTVT.